This T cell receptor beta chain is from a study of OX40 agonist ivuxolimab in advanced cancers. Across the study: Patients enrolled in dose escalation were diagnosed with hepatocellular carcinoma, melanoma, renal cell or head and neck cancer. Among those enrolled, mean age was 60 years (range roughly 23 to 90) and 82.7% were male. Whole-study results and caveats: Some nonresponders also had low normalized T-cell clonal expansion. At 0.1 to 3.0 mg/kg and by week 6, CD4+ and CD8+ T cells in the blood had expanded clonally.

To note about this clone: Its antigen is not known.

Profiling relied on immunoSEQ multiplex PCR, and the TCRdb table lists in-frame clones only, not all of them. The repertoire holds 70,000 or so clones, about nine tenths seen once, with approximately 1.3% in the top ten. The CDR3 has 15 residues. V was clipped by 4 bases and J by 0 bases, with 10 bases between them. Germline loops: CDR1 SGHAT, CDR2 FQNNGV. The clonotype comes from an adult with an advanced solid tumor such as melanoma, head and neck, liver or kidney cancer. Here the sequenced sample was CD4+ or CD8+ T cells sorted from blood, taken in a trial of the OX40 agonist ivuxolimab. The V and J genes are TRBV11-2 and TRBJ1-5, with no clear D. CDR3 residues: CASSSWPNSNQPQHF. Here the CDR3 DNA reads TGTGCCAGCAGCTCATGGCCGAATAGCAATCAGCCCCAGCATTTT.